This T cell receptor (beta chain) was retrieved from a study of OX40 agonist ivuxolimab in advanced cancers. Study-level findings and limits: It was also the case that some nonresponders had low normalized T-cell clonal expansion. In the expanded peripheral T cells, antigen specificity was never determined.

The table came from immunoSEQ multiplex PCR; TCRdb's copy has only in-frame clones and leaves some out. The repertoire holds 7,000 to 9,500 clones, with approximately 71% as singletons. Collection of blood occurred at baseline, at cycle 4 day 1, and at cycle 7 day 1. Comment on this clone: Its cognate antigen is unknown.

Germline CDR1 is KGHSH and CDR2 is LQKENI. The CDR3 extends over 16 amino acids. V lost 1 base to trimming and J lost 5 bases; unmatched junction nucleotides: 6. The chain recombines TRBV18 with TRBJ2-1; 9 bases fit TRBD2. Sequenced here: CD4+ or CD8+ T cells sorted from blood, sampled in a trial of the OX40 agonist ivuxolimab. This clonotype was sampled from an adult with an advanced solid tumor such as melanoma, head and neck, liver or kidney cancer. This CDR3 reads CASSPRQRGVHNEQFF. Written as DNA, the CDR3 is TGTGCCAGCTCACCACGCCAGCGGGGGGTCCACAATGAGCAGTTCTTC.